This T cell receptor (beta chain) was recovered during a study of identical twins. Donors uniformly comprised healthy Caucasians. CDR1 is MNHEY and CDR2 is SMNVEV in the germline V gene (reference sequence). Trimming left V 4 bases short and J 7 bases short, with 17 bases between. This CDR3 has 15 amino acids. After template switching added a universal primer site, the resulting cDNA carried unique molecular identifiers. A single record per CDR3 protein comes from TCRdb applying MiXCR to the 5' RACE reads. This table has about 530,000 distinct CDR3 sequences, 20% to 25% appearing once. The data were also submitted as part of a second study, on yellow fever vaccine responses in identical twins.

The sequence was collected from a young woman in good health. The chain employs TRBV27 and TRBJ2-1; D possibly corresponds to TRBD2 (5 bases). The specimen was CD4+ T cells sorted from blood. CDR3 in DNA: TGTGCCAGCAGTTCCTTAATGCTAGCTCGGAATGAGCAGTTCTTC. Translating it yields CASSSLMLARNEQFF.